The source of this TCR beta chain is a study of cytomegalovirus exposure and HLA in healthy donors. In the study overall: Earlier work reported 110 million or so unique TCR beta sequences from about 190 million T cells.

For this clone: No antigen is known for it.

Donors showed nominal health when sampled, although they likely had unrecorded immune exposures. Germline V gene lookup returns CDR1 PRHDT and CDR2 FYEKMQ (reference sequence). The CDR3 covers 14 residues. V lost 6 bases, J lost 6 bases, and 8 bases stayed unmatched. Broader study findings: Roughly 170 TCR beta chains were listed as cytomegalovirus-associated.

PCR involved 60 Vbeta and 13 Jbeta primers. Method: immunoSEQ multiplex PCR; TCRdb's copy keeps in-frame clones and lacks some. The table includes around 130,000 clones, 8.5% detected once. This TCR was recovered from a man aged 40-49 years in good health and CMV-seronegative. Sequenced input: PBMCs. This chain uses TRBV13 with TRBJ1-3; 7 nucleotides align to TRBD1. CDR3 sequence: CASSTGVSVNTIYF. CDR3 coding DNA: TGTGCCAGCAGTACAGGGGTTTCGGTAAACACCATATATTTT.